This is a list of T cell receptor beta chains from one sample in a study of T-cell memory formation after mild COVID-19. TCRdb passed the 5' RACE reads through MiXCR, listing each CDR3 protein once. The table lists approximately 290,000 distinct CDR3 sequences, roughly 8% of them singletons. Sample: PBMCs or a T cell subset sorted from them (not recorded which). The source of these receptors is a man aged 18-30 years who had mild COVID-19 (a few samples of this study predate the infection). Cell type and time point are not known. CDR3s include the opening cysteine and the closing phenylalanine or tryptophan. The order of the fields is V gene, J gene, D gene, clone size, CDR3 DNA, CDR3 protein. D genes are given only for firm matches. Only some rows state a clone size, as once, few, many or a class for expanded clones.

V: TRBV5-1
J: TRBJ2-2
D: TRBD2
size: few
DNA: TGCGCCAGCAGCTTGGTTACTAGCGGGGGGGCCGACACCGGGGAGCTGTTTTTT
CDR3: CASSLVTSGGADTGELFF

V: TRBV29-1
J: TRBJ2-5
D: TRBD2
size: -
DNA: TGCAGCGTGGATACTAGCGGACTCCGGGGAGGGGAGACCCAGTACTTC
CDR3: CSVDTSGLRGGETQYF

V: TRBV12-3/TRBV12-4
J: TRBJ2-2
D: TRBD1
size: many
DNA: TGTGCCAGCAGTCTTACCGGGACAGGGGATACCGGGGAGCTGTTTTTT
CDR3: CASSLTGTGDTGELFF

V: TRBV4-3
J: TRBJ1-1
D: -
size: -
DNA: TGCGCCAGCAGCCGGTTGACATCCGGGGACACTGAAGCTTTCTTT
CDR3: CASSRLTSGDTEAFF

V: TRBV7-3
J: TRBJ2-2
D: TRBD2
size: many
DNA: TGTGCCAGCAGCCCCCCGGGCACTAGCGGAGCCACCGGGGAGCTGTTTTTT
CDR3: CASSPPGTSGATGELFF

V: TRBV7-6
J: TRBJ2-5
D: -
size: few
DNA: TGTGCCAGCAGCTTCCCTCCGGACGGTCAAGAGACCCAGTACTTC
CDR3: CASSFPPDGQETQYF

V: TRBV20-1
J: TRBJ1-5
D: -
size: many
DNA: TGCAGTGCTAGGGTTGATAGCAATCAGCCCCAGCATTTT
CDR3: CSARVDSNQPQHF

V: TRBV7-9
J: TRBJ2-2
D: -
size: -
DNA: TGTGCCAGCAGCTTTGGTACAGGGAGCACCGGGGAGCTGTTTTTT
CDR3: CASSFGTGSTGELFF

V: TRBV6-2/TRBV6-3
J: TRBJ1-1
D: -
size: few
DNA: TGTGCCAGCAGTTACTCTCCCACCGGGACAAGCATGAACACTGAAGCTTTCTTT
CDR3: CASSYSPTGTSMNTEAFF

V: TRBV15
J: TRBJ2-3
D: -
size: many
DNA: TGTGCCACCAGCGGAGAGGCAGGGTTCACAGATACGCAGTATTTT
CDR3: CATSGEAGFTDTQYF

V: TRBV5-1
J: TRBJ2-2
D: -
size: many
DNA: TGCGCCAGCAGCGTGCGGGGTAGCACCGGGGAGCTGTTTTTT
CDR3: CASSVRGSTGELFF

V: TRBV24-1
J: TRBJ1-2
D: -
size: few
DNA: TGTGCCACCAGTGACAATACAGGCTCCTATGGCTACACCTTC
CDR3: CATSDNTGSYGYTF

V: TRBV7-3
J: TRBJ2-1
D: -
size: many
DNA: TGTGCCAGCAGCGGACGTAAATCGGAGCAGTTCTTC
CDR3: CASSGRKSEQFF

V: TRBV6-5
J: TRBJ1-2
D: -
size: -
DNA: TGTGCCAGCAGTTACGGAGAGTCGGGCGGCTACACCTTC
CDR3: CASSYGESGGYTF

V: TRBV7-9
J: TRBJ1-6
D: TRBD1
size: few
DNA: TGTGCCAGCAGCTTAAACAGGGGCAATTCACCCCTCCACTTT
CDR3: CASSLNRGNSPLHF

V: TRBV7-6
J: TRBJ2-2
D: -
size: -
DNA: TGTGCCAGCAGATACACCGGGGAGCTGTTTTTT
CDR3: CASRYTGELFF